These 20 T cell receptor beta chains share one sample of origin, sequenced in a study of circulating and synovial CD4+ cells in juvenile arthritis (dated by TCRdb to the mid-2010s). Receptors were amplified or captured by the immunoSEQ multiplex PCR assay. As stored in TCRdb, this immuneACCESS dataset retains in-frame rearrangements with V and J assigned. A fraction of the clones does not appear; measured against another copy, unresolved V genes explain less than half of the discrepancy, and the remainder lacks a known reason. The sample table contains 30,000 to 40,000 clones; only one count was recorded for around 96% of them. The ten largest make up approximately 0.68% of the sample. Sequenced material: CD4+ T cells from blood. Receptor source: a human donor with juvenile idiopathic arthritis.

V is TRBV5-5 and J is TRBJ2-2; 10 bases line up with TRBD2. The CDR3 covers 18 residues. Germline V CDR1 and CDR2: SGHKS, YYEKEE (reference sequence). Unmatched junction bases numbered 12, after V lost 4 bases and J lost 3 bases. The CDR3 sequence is CASSLVAGGLLDTGELFF. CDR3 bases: TGTGCCAGCAGCCTAGTAGCGGGGGGCCTTCTAGACACCGGGGAGCTGTTTTTT. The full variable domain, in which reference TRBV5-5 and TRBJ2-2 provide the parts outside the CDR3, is DAGVTQSPTHLIKTRGQQVTLRCSPISGHKSVSWYQQVLGQGPQFIFQYYEKEERGRGNFPDRFSARQFPNYSSELNVNALLLGDSALYLCASSLVAGGLLDTGELFFGEGSRLTVL.

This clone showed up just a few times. This CDR3 reads CASSRLGGGAQETQYF. The CDR3 nucleotides are TGTGCCAGCAGCCGGTTAGGCGGGGGGGCCCAAGAGACCCAGTACTTC. J is TRBJ2-5 and V is TRBV7-2; 9 nucleotides agree with TRBD2. The CDR3 contains 16 residues. Germline V CDR1 and CDR2: SGHTA, FQGNSA. The V segment lost 5 bases and the J segment 1 base; nucleotides outside the gene matches: 8.

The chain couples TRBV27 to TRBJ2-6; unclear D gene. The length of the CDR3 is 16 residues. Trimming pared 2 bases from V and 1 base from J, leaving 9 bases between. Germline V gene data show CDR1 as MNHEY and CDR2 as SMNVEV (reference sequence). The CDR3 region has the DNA TGTGCCAGCAGTTTAGTTTCAGCGTCTGGGGCCAACGTCCTGACTTTC. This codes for CASSLVSASGANVLTF.

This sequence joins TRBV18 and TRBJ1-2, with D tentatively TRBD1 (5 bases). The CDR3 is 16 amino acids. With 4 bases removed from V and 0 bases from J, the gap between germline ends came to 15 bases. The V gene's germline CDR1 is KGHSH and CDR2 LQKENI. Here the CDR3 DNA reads TGTGCCAGCTCACTGGGGCAGACAGTGTCTAACTATGGCTACACCTTC. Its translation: CASSLGQTVSNYGYTF.

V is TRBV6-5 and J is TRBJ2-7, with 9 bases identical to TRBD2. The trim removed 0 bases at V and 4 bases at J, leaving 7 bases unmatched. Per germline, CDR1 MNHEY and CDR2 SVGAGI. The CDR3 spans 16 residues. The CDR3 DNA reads TGTGCCAGCAGTTACTCCCGACTAGCGGAGATATACGAGCAGTACTTC. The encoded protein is CASSYSRLAEIYEQYF.

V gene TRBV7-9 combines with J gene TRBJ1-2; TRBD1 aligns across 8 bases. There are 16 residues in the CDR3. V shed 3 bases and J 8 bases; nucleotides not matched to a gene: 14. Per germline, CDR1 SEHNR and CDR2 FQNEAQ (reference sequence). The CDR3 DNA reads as TGTGCCAGCAGCTTCCTCTTGGACAGGGAAAGTCAAGGCTACACCTTC. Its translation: CASSFLLDRESQGYTF. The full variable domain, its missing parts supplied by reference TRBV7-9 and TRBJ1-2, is DTGVSQNPRHKITKRGQNVTFRCDPISEHNRLYWYRQTLGQGPEFLTYFQNEAQLEKSRLLSDRFSAERPKGSFSTLEIQRTEQGDSAMYLCASSFLLDRESQGYTFGSGTRLTVV.

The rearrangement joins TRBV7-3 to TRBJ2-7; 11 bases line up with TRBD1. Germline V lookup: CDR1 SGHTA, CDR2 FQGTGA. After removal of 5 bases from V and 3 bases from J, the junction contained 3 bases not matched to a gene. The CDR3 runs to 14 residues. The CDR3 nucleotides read TGTGCCAGCAGCACCGGGACAGGGGGCTACGAGCAGTACTTC. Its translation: CASSTGTGGYEQYF. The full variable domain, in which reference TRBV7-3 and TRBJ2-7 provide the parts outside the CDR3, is GAGVSQTPSNKVTEKGKYVELRCDPISGHTALYWYRQSLGQGPEFLIYFQGTGAADDSGLPNDRFFAVRPEGSVSTLKIQRTERGDSAVYLCASSTGTGGYEQYFGPGTRLTVT.

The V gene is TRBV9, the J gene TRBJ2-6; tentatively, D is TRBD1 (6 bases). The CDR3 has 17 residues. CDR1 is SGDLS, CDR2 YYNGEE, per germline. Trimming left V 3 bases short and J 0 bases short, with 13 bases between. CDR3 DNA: TGTGCCAGCAGCGAACGGACAGCTTCCTCTGGGGCCAACGTCCTGACTTTC. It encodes CASSERTASSGANVLTF.

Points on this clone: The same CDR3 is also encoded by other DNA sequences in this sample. The CDR3 DNA is TGTGCCAGCAGCCCTAATCAGAACAGGGTGGTATCACCCCTCCACTTT. Encoded protein: CASSPNQNRVVSPLHF. V is TRBV4-2 and J is TRBJ1-6; D is perhaps TRBD1 (6 bases). Germline V gene sequence: CDR1 LGHNA, CDR2 YNFKEQ. The ends were cut back, 4 bases at V and 10 bases at J, with 20 bases in the middle. This CDR3 spans 16 amino acids.

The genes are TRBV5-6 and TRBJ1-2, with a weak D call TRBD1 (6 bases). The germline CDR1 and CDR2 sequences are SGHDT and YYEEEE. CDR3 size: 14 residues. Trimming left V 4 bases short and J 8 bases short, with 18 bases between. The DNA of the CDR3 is TGTGCCAGCAGCCTCAACAGGGTCCGCGCGGGCTACACCTTC. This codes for CASSLNRVRAGYTF.

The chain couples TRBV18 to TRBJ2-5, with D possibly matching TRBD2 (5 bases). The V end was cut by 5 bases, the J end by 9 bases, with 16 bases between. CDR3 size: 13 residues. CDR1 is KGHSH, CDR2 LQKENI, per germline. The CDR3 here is CASSATIGAAQYF. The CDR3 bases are TGTGCCAGCTCAGCAACTATAGGAGCGGCCCAGTACTTC.

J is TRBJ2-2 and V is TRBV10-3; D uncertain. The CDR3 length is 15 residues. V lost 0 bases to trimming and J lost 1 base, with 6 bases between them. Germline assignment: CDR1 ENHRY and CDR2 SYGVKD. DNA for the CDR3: TGTGCCATCAGTGAGTCATCCCAGAACACCGGGGAGCTGTTTTTT. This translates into CAISESSQNTGELFF.

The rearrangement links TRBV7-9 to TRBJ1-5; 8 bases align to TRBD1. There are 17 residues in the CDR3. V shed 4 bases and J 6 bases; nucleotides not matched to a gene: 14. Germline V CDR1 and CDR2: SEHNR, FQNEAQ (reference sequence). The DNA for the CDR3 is TGTGCCAGCAGCTCCGCCTCCGGGACAGGTGGCGGTCAGCCCCAGCATTTT. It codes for CASSSASGTGGGQPQHF.

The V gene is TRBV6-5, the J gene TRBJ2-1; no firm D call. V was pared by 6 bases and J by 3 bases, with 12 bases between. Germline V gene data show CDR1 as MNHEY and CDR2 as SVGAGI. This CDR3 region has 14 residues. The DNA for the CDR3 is TGTGCCAGCAGCTATTTCACGGGCTACAATGAGCAGTTCTTC. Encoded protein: CASSYFTGYNEQFF.

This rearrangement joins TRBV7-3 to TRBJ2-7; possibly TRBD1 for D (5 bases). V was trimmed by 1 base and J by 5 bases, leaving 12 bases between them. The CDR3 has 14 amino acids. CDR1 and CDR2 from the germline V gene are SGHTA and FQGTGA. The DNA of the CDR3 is TGTGCCAGCAGCTTAAAGGCAGGGCACAACGAGCAGTACTTC. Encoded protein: CASSLKAGHNEQYF.

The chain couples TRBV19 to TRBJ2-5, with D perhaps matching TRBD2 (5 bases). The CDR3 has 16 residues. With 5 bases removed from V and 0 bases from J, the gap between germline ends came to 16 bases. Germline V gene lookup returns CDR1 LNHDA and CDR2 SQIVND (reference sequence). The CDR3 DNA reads TGTGCCAGTAGTGTCTCGGGGAGAGGGTACCAAGAGACCCAGTACTTC. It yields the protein CASSVSGRGYQETQYF. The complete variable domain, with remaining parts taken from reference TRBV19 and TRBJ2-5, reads DGGITQSPKYLFRKEGQNVTLSCEQNLNHDAMYWYRQDPGQGLRLIYYSQIVNDFQKGDIAEGYSVSREKKESFPLTVTSAQKNPTAFYLCASSVSGRGYQETQYFGPGTRLLVL.

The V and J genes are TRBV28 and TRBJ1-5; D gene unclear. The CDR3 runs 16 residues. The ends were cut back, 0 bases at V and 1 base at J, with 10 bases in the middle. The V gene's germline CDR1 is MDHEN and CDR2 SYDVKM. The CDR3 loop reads CASSLWSGFSNQPQHF. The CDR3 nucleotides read TGTGCCAGCAGTTTATGGTCGGGGTTCAGCAATCAGCCCCAGCATTTT.

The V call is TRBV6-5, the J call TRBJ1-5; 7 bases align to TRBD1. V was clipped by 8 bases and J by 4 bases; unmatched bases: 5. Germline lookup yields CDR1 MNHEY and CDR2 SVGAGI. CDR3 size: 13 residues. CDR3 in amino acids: CASGRGENQPQHF. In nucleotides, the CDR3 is TGTGCCAGCGGCAGGGGGGAGAATCAGCCCCAGCATTTT.

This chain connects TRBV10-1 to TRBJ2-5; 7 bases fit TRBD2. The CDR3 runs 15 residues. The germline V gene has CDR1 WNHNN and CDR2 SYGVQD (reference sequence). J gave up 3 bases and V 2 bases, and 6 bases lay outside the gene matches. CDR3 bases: TGCGCCAGCAGTGAGAGAATGGGGGGGAAAGAGACCCAGTACTTC. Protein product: CASSERMGGKETQYF.

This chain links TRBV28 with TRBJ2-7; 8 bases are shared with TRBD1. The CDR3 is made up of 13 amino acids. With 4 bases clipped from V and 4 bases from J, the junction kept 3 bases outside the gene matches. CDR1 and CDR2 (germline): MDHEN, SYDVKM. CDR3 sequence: CASSSDRAYEQYF. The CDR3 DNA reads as TGTGCCAGCAGTTCGGACAGGGCTTACGAGCAGTACTTC.